This T cell receptor (beta chain) was captured in a study of T cells in localized non-small cell lung cancer. In its sample, this clone ranks as large (0.1 to 1%). Assay: immunoSEQ multiplex PCR; the TCRdb copy retains only in-frame clones and omits some. This sample has roughly 1,500 clones; about 40% occur once, and the top ten carry about 6%. The CDR3 sequence is 15 residues long. CDR1 and CDR2 from the germline V gene are SGDLS and YYNGEE. Trimming shortened V by 5 bases and J by 5 bases, and 19 bases separated the two germline ends. The receptor comes from a female donor at least 60 years old with stage II lung adenocarcinoma. The chain links TRBV9 to TRBJ1-1; a possible D gene is TRBD1 (5 bases). The material was lung tumor tissue, obtained before any cancer treatment. The CDR3 DNA follows: TGTGCCAGCAGTTTTCGGCCGGACCCAGGGACTGAAGCTTTCTTT. Amino acids: CASSFRPDPGTEAFF.